This TCR beta chain was identified during a study of cytomegalovirus exposure and HLA in healthy donors. The V segment lost 4 bases and the J segment 4 bases; nucleotides outside the gene matches: 16. This CDR3 region has 17 residues. Germline values: CDR1 SGHVS, CDR2 FQNEAQ. Use of 60 Vbeta and 13 Jbeta primers characterized the PCR. The data were produced by immunoSEQ multiplex PCR, yet TCRdb's version contains in-frame clones alone and is incomplete. The profile shows about 130,000 clones, around 80% of them singletons. The specimen was PBMCs. V usage is TRBV7-8 and J usage is TRBJ2-7; 7 bases map to TRBD2. The TCR comes from a man between 25 and 39 years old in good health and CMV-seronegative. Written as DNA, the CDR3 is TGTGCCAGCAGCTCCAGAACCGGGACTAACTCGGGTTACGAGCAGTACTTC. Amino acids: CASSSRTGTNSGYEQYF.